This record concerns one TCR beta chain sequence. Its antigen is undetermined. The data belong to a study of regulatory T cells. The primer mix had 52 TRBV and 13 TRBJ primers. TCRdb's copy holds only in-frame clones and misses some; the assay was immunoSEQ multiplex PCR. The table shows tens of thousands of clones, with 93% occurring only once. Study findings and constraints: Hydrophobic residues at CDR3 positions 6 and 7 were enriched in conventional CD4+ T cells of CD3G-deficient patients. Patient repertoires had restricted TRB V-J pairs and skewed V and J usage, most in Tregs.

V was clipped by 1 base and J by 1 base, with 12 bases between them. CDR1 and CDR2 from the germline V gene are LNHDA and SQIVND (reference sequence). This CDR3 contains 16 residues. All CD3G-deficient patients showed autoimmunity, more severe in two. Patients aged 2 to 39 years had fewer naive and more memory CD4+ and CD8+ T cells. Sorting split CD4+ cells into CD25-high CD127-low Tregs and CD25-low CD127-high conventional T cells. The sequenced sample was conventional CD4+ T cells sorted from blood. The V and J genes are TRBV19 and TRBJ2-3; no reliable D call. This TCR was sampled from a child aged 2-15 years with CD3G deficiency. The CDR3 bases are TGTGCCAGTAGTATAGTCCTCTTTGGACGCACAGATACGCAGTATTTT. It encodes CASSIVLFGRTDTQYF.